Given below is one TCR beta chain in context. What it binds is not known. Germline V CDR1 and CDR2: SEHNR, FQNEAQ (reference sequence). J lost 2 bases, V lost 5 bases, and 9 bases had no gene match. The CDR3 is 17 amino acids. The sample comes from a study of blood T cells in healthy people across ages. General observations from the study: In older individuals, TCR beta diversity per million T cells was lower, falling roughly linearly with age.

Combining a sample-barcoded 5' primer with a J-beta primer mix, a second PCR ran for roughly 6 to 12 cycles. Individual samples furnished no less than 2.5 million CDR3-containing paired-end reads apiece. From the 5' RACE reads, TCRdb called clonotypes with MiXCR, one entry per CDR3 protein. Of about 1.4 million distinct CDR3 sequences listed, around 59% were seen once; the top ten hold 5.5% to 8%. Roughly 10 milliliters of peripheral blood were drawn from each donor. Sequencing was carried out using blood. This receptor was taken from a young man in good health. The genes are TRBV7-9 and TRBJ2-1; 10 nucleotides agree with TRBD2. Here the CDR3 reads CASSAGGLAGAYNEQFF. The CDR3 bases are TGTGCCAGCAGCGCCGGGGGCCTAGCGGGGGCCTACAATGAGCAGTTCTTC.